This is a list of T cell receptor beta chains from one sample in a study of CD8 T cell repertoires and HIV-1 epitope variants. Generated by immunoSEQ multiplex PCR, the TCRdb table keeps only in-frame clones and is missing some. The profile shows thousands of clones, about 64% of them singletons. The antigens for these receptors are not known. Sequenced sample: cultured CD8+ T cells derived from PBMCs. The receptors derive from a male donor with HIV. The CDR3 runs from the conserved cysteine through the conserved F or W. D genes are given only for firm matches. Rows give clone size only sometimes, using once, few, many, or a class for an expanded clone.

CDR3nt: TGCGCCAGCAGCTCAAGGACAGGGGAAGGCACAGATACGCAGTATTTT
CDR3aa: CASSSRTGEGTDTQYF
len: 16
v_gene: TRBV5-1
d_gene: TRBD1
j_gene: TRBJ2-3
abundance: once

CDR3nt: TGTGCCAGCAGCCAAGTGAACACTGAAGCTTTCTTT
CDR3aa: CASSQVNTEAFF
len: 12
v_gene: TRBV5-4
d_gene: .
j_gene: TRBJ1-1
abundance: .

CDR3nt: TGTGCCAGCAGTCCGGGGGTGGGCTACGAGCAGTACTTC
CDR3aa: CASSPGVGYEQYF
len: 13
v_gene: TRBV7-6
d_gene: .
j_gene: TRBJ2-7
abundance: .

CDR3nt: TGTGCCAGCTCAAGTCCGGTACAGGGGGCAGCGAACACCGGGGAGCTGTTTTTT
CDR3aa: CASSSPVQGAANTGELFF
len: 18
v_gene: TRBV7-3
d_gene: TRBD1
j_gene: TRBJ2-2
abundance: .

CDR3nt: TGTGCCAGCAGCTTGGGGGGAGCGGTGACTATCTACAATGAGCAGTTCTTC
CDR3aa: CASSLGGAVTIYNEQFF
len: 17
v_gene: TRBV5-6
d_gene: .
j_gene: TRBJ2-1
abundance: .

CDR3nt: TGTGCCAGCTCACCACGAGTGGGAACTGGGGAGTCCCGTGGCTACACCTTC
CDR3aa: CASSPRVGTGESRGYTF
len: 17
v_gene: TRBV18
d_gene: .
j_gene: TRBJ1-2
abundance: few

CDR3nt: TGTGCCAGCAAGAGCGGGCCTTCCTACGAGCAGTACTTC
CDR3aa: CASKSGPSYEQYF
len: 13
v_gene: TRBV28
d_gene: .
j_gene: TRBJ2-7
abundance: .

CDR3nt: TGTGCCAGCAGCATGGTCCTATCCCTAGGGACTAGAGGTGGGAATGAGCAGTTCTTC
CDR3aa: CASSMVLSLGTRGGNEQFF
len: 19
v_gene: TRBV21-1
d_gene: .
j_gene: TRBJ2-1
abundance: .

CDR3nt: TGTGCCAGCAGTCGGACAGGGGACACTGAAGCTTTCTTT
CDR3aa: CASSRTGDTEAFF
len: 13
v_gene: TRBV5-5
d_gene: TRBD1
j_gene: TRBJ1-1
abundance: .

CDR3nt: TGTGCCAGCAGCTTCGAACCGTGGGAGGCCACCGGGGAGCTGTTTTTT
CDR3aa: CASSFEPWEATGELFF
len: 16
v_gene: TRBV5-6
d_gene: .
j_gene: TRBJ2-2
abundance: .

CDR3nt: TGTGCCAGCAGTTTTGGTCTTACAGGAACAAATACGCAGTATTTT
CDR3aa: CASSFGLTGTNTQYF
len: 15
v_gene: TRBV27
d_gene: .
j_gene: TRBJ2-3
abundance: .

CDR3nt: TGTGCCAGCAGCTTAGACGGGGCCCAGACGCAGTATTTT
CDR3aa: CASSLDGAQTQYF
len: 13
v_gene: TRBV7-2
d_gene: .
j_gene: TRBJ2-3
abundance: .

CDR3nt: TGCGCCAGCAGCCTTGAAGGTAGCGGGAGTTACGAGCAGTACTTC
CDR3aa: CASSLEGSGSYEQYF
len: 15
v_gene: TRBV4-1
d_gene: TRBD2
j_gene: TRBJ2-7
abundance: .

CDR3nt: TGTGCCAGCAGCTTAGGCCTGGGAGTTAGGACAGATACGCAGTATTTT
CDR3aa: CASSLGLGVRTDTQYF
len: 16
v_gene: TRBV13
d_gene: .
j_gene: TRBJ2-3
abundance: .

CDR3nt: TGTGCCAGCAGTGAAGTTGGAGGGGATATCGCTGAAGCTTTCTTT
CDR3aa: CASSEVGGDIAEAFF
len: 15
v_gene: TRBV6-1
d_gene: .
j_gene: TRBJ1-1
abundance: few

CDR3nt: TGTGCCAGCGGGTTGTCTGCCGGGGAGCTGTTTTTT
CDR3aa: CASGLSAGELFF
len: 12
v_gene: TRBV28
d_gene: .
j_gene: TRBJ2-2
abundance: .

CDR3nt: TGTGCCAGCCGACCGGGACAGGGGATTTCCGAGCAGTACTTC
CDR3aa: CASRPGQGISEQYF
len: 14
v_gene: TRBV6-5
d_gene: TRBD1
j_gene: TRBJ2-7
abundance: .

CDR3nt: TGTGCCAGCAGTTGGTCCGTCGACTCCACTGAAGCTTTCTTT
CDR3aa: CASSWSVDSTEAFF
len: 14
v_gene: TRBV6-5
d_gene: .
j_gene: TRBJ1-1
abundance: once

CDR3nt: TGTGCCAGCAGCCAAATAGGGGGAAATGAGCAGTTCTTC
CDR3aa: CASSQIGGNEQFF
len: 13
v_gene: TRBV6-5
d_gene: .
j_gene: TRBJ2-1
abundance: .

CDR3nt: TGTGCCAGCAGCTTAGACGGCAGATCTAACTATGGCTACACCTTC
CDR3aa: CASSLDGRSNYGYTF
len: 15
v_gene: TRBV7-8
d_gene: .
j_gene: TRBJ1-2
abundance: .

CDR3nt: TGTGCCAGCAGCTCTTCGACAGTAAACTTCTACGAGCAGTACTTC
CDR3aa: CASSSSTVNFYEQYF
len: 15
v_gene: TRBV13
d_gene: .
j_gene: TRBJ2-7
abundance: .

CDR3nt: TGTGCCAGCAGCGCGAATACCGGGACTAGCGCCTACTACGAGCAGTACTTC
CDR3aa: CASSANTGTSAYYEQYF
len: 17
v_gene: TRBV5-4
d_gene: TRBD2
j_gene: TRBJ2-7
abundance: .

CDR3nt: TGTGCCAGCAGCTTGGCCAGTGAATTCGACAGGGGACTCATCTACGAGCAGTACTTC
CDR3aa: CASSLASEFDRGLIYEQYF
len: 19
v_gene: TRBV5-6
d_gene: TRBD1
j_gene: TRBJ2-7
abundance: .

CDR3nt: TGTGCCAGCAGTATGACAGGGGACTGGGAGCAGTACTTC
CDR3aa: CASSMTGDWEQYF
len: 13
v_gene: TRBV6-5
d_gene: TRBD1
j_gene: TRBJ2-7
abundance: few

CDR3nt: TGTGCCAGCAGTCCTCAGGGGAAGTCTAATGAAAAACTGTTTTTT
CDR3aa: CASSPQGKSNEKLFF
len: 15
v_gene: TRBV28
d_gene: .
j_gene: TRBJ1-4
abundance: .

CDR3nt: TGTGCCAGCTCAGCTAGGACGGACTCCTACGAGCAGTACTTC
CDR3aa: CASSARTDSYEQYF
len: 14
v_gene: TRBV4-2
d_gene: .
j_gene: TRBJ2-7
abundance: .

CDR3nt: TGCGCCAGCAGCGACGGAGACAGGGCCCACGAGCAGTACTTC
CDR3aa: CASSDGDRAHEQYF
len: 14
v_gene: TRBV5-1
d_gene: TRBD1
j_gene: TRBJ2-7
abundance: .

CDR3nt: TGTGCCAGCAGCTTAGAGGCAGACTCCTACTACGAGCAGTACTTC
CDR3aa: CASSLEADSYYEQYF
len: 15
v_gene: TRBV7-6
d_gene: .
j_gene: TRBJ2-7
abundance: few

CDR3nt: TGTGCCAGCAGCTTAGATTGGCAGGGAAGGACTGAAGCTTTCTTT
CDR3aa: CASSLDWQGRTEAFF
len: 15
v_gene: TRBV11-2
d_gene: .
j_gene: TRBJ1-1
abundance: medium-sized

CDR3nt: TGTGCCAGCAGCCAAGTTCCTGTCGACCTGGACGAGCAGTACTTC
CDR3aa: CASSQVPVDLDEQYF
len: 15
v_gene: TRBV14
d_gene: .
j_gene: TRBJ2-7
abundance: .

CDR3nt: TGCAGCGTTGAAGCCCCTGGGGTAGAGACCCAGTACTTC
CDR3aa: CSVEAPGVETQYF
len: 13
v_gene: TRBV29-1
d_gene: .
j_gene: TRBJ2-5
abundance: few

CDR3nt: TGTGCCAGCAGGAGTGGACAGGGGCGTGACTATGGCTACACCTTC
CDR3aa: CASRSGQGRDYGYTF
len: 15
v_gene: TRBV27
d_gene: TRBD1
j_gene: TRBJ1-2
abundance: medium-sized

CDR3nt: TGTGCCAGCAGCGCTCGGAGTACTAACTATGGCTACACCTTC
CDR3aa: CASSARSTNYGYTF
len: 14
v_gene: TRBV9
d_gene: .
j_gene: TRBJ1-2
abundance: few

CDR3nt: TGTGCCAGCAGCTTCCAGGGGGGATCCGAGCAGTACTTC
CDR3aa: CASSFQGGSEQYF
len: 13
v_gene: TRBV5-4
d_gene: .
j_gene: TRBJ2-7
abundance: .

CDR3nt: TGCGCCAGCAGCCAAGATCCCCCAGACTTGGACTATGGCTACACCTTC
CDR3aa: CASSQDPPDLDYGYTF
len: 16
v_gene: TRBV13
d_gene: .
j_gene: TRBJ1-2
abundance: .

CDR3nt: TGTGCCTGGAGTTTTACAGGGGAAGACTATGGCTACACCTTC
CDR3aa: CAWSFTGEDYGYTF
len: 14
v_gene: TRBV30
d_gene: TRBD1
j_gene: TRBJ1-2
abundance: .

CDR3nt: TGTGCCAGCAGCAAAGAGGCTAGCGGGGCGACCCCGGGGGAGCTGTTTTTT
CDR3aa: CASSKEASGATPGELFF
len: 17
v_gene: TRBV21-1
d_gene: .
j_gene: TRBJ2-2
abundance: .

CDR3nt: TGTGCCAGCAGTTCTTTTATAGGGAACACTGAAGCTTTCTTT
CDR3aa: CASSSFIGNTEAFF
len: 14
v_gene: TRBV28
d_gene: .
j_gene: TRBJ1-1
abundance: once

CDR3nt: TGTGCCAGCAGTGCCTTCGACAGGGCCGACCAGGGGCCTTTCACAGATACGCAGTATTTT
CDR3aa: CASSAFDRADQGPFTDTQYF
len: 20
v_gene: TRBV6-1
d_gene: TRBD1
j_gene: TRBJ2-3
abundance: once

CDR3nt: TGTGCCAGCAGTTTGACGGCAGGGGGCTTAATGAATTCACCCCTCCACTTT
CDR3aa: CASSLTAGGLMNSPLHF
len: 17
v_gene: TRBV28
d_gene: TRBD1
j_gene: TRBJ1-6
abundance: .

CDR3nt: TGTGCCACCAGCAGAACTCGCTCTGGGAGCTATGGCTACACCTTC
CDR3aa: CATSRTRSGSYGYTF
len: 15
v_gene: TRBV15
d_gene: .
j_gene: TRBJ1-2
abundance: .

CDR3nt: TGTGCCAGCAGCTTCTCAGGAGAGCAGTACTTC
CDR3aa: CASSFSGEQYF
len: 11
v_gene: TRBV5-6
d_gene: .
j_gene: TRBJ2-7
abundance: .

CDR3nt: TGTGCCGCGGAGGACAGGGGAAACACCATATATTTT
CDR3aa: CAAEDRGNTIYF
len: 12
v_gene: TRBV7-9
d_gene: TRBD1
j_gene: TRBJ1-3
abundance: .

CDR3nt: TGTGCCAGTAGTATTCGGACATCTAGCTCCTACAATGAGCAGTTCTTC
CDR3aa: CASSIRTSSSYNEQFF
len: 16
v_gene: TRBV19
d_gene: .
j_gene: TRBJ2-1
abundance: .

CDR3nt: TGTGCCAGTAGTCCGAGCTGGCTGGAAGACGAGCAGTACTTC
CDR3aa: CASSPSWLEDEQYF
len: 14
v_gene: TRBV19
d_gene: .
j_gene: TRBJ2-7
abundance: .

CDR3nt: TGTGCCAGCAGCTTAGTAGCCGGAGGCGGGGGGAGCCAAGAGACCCAGTACTTC
CDR3aa: CASSLVAGGGGSQETQYF
len: 18
v_gene: TRBV7-8
d_gene: TRBD2
j_gene: TRBJ2-5
abundance: .